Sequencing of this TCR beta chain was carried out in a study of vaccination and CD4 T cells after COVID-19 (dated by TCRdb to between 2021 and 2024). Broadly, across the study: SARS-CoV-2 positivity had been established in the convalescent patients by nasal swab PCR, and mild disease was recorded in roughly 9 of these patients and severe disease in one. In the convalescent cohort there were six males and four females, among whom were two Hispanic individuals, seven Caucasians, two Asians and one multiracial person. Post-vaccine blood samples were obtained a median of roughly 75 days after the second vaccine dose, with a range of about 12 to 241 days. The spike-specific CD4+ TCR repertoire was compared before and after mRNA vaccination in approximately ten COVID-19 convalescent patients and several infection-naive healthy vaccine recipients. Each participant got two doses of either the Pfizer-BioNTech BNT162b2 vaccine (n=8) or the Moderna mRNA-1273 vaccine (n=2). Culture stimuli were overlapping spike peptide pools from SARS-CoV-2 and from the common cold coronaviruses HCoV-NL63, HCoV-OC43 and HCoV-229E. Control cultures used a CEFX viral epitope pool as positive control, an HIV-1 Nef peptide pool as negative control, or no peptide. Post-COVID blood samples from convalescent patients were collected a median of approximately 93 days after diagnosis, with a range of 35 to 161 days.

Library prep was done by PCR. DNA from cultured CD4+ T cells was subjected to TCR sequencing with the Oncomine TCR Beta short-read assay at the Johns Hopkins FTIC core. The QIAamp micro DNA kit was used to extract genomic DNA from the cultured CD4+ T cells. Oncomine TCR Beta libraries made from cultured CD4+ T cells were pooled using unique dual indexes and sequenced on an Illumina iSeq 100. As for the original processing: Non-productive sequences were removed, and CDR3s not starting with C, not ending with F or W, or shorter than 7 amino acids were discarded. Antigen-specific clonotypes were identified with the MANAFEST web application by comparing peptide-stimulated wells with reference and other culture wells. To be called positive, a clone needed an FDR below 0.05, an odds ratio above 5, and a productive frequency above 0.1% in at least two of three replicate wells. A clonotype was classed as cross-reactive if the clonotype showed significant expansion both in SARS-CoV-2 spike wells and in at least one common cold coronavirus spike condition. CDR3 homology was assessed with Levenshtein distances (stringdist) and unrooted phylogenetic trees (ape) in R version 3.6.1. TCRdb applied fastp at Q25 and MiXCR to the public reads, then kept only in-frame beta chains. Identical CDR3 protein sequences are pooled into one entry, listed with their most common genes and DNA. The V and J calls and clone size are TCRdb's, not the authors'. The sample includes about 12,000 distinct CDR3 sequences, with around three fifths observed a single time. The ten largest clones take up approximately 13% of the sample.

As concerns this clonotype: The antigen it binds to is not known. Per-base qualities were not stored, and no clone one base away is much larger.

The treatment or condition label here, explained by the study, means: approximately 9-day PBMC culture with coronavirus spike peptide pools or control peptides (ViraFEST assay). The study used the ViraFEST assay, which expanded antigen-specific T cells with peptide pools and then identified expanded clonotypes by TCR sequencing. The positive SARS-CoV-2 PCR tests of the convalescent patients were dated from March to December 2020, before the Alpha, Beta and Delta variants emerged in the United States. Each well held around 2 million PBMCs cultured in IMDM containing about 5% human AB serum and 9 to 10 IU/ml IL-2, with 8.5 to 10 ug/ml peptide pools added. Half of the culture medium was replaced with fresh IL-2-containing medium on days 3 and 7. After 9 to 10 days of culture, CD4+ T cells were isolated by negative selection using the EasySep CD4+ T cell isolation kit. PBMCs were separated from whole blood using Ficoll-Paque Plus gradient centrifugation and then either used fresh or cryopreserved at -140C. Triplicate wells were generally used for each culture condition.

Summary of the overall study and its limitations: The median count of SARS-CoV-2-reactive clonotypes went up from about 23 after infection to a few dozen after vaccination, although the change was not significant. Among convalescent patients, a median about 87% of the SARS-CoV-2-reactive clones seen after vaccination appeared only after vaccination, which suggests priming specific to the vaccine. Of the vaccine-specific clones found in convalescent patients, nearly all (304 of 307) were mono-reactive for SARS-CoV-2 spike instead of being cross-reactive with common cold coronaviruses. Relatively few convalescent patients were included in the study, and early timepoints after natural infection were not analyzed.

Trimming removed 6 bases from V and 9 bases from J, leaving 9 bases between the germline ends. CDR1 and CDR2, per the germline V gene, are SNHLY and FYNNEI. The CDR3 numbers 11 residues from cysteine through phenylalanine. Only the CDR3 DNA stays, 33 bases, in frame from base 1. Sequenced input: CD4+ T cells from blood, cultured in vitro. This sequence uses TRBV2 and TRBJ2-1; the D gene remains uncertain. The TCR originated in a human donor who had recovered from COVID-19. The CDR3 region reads CASSLVGEQFF. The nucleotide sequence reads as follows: TGTGCCAGCAGCTTGGTGGGTGAGCAGTTCTTC.